One sample yielded the 18 T cell receptor beta chains listed below, sequenced in a study of blood T cell repertoires in COVID-19. Only in-frame clones appear in the TCRdb table, and some are missing; sequencing was by immunoSEQ multiplex PCR. The sample gives 200,000 to 250,000 clones, about nine tenths of which show up once; 0.85% to 0.95% is in the top ten. Sequenced material: PBMCs or T cells enriched from blood (not recorded which). The receptors originated from a man aged 45-65 years who had been exposed to COVID-19.

The chain carries TRBV30 and TRBJ2-2; TRBD2 matches 13 bases. The germline CDR1 and CDR2 sequences are GTSNPN and SVGIG (reference sequence). V lost 3 bases to trimming and J lost 5 bases; unmatched junction nucleotides: 3. This CDR3 has 15 amino acids. In nucleotides, the CDR3 is TGTGCCTGGAGACCGGGACTAGCGGGGACCGGGGAGCTGTTTTTT. Residues: CAWRPGLAGTGELFF.

The V gene is TRBV28, the J gene TRBJ2-1; D ambiguous. CDR3 length: 10 amino acids. With 6 bases removed from V and 10 bases from J, the gap between germline ends came to 7 bases. Germline values: CDR1 MDHEN, CDR2 SYDVKM. This chain's CDR3 is CASRASEQFF. In nucleotides, the CDR3 is TGTGCCAGCAGAGCCTCAGAGCAGTTCTTC.

CDR3: CASSLDSTYNQPQHF. The CDR3 DNA is TGCGCCAGCAGCTTGGACAGCACGTACAATCAGCCCCAGCATTTT. This rearrangement joins TRBV5-1 to TRBJ1-5; D is undetermined. Trimming removed 0 bases at V and 3 bases at J, with 10 bases between. CDR3 length: 15 amino acids. CDR1 and CDR2 from the germline V gene are SGHRS and YFSETQ.

This clone showed up just a few times. V gene TRBV27 combines with J gene TRBJ2-7, with a possible D match to TRBD2 (6 bases). V dropped 6 bases and J dropped 3 bases, with 12 bases sitting between them. The CDR3 length is 13 residues. Looked up from germline, CDR1 is MNHEY and CDR2 is SMNVEV (reference sequence). The CDR3 DNA reads TGTGCCAGCAGGAGGGGAGGATTCTACGAGCAGTACTTC. Its protein is CASRRGGFYEQYF.

As to this clone: In the same sample, other DNA sequences code for this CDR3. The chain is built from TRBV9 and TRBJ2-1; TRBD2 aligns across 7 bases. The CDR3 covers 15 residues. The germline V gene has CDR1 SGDLS and CDR2 YYNGEE. V was clipped by 0 bases and J by 0 bases; unmatched bases: 0. The CDR3 DNA reads TGTGCCAGCAGCGTAGGGGAGGGCTCCTACAATGAGCAGTTCTTC. Its protein product is CASSVGEGSYNEQFF.

V usage is TRBV28 and J usage is TRBJ1-6; D unclear. V was shortened by 6 bases and J by 0 bases, with 6 bases between the two germline ends. CDR1 is MDHEN and CDR2 is SYDVKM in the germline V gene. The CDR3 contains 14 residues. DNA of the CDR3: TGTGCCAGCAGACGGGGCTCCTATAATTCACCCCTCCACTTT. Encoded protein: CASRRGSYNSPLHF. The full variable domain, completed using reference TRBV28 and TRBJ1-6, is DVKVTQSSRYLVKRTGEKVFLECVQDMDHENMFWYRQDPGLGLRLIYFSYDVKMKEKGDIPEGYSVSREKKERFSLILESASTNQTSMYLCASRRGSYNSPLHFGNGTRLTVT.

Concerning this clone: In the same sample, other DNA sequences code for this CDR3. The chain carries TRBV30 and TRBJ1-2, with TRBD1 matching over 7 bases. The CDR3 sequence is 13 residues long. Trimming took 2 bases from V and 4 from J; bases not matched to a gene: 4. CDR1 is GTSNPN and CDR2 is SVGIG in the germline V gene (reference sequence). CDR3 nucleotides: TGTGCCTGGAGTAGGGACAGACCCTATGGCTACACCTTC. It is translated as CAWSRDRPYGYTF.

The chain couples TRBV11-3 to TRBJ2-3; D is unresolved. With 1 base removed from V and 2 bases from J, the gap between germline ends came to 19 bases. This CDR3 has 18 residues. CDR1 SGHNT and CDR2 YENEEA come from the germline V gene. The CDR3: CASSLGVFSAGSTDTQYF. CDR3 DNA: TGTGCCAGCAGCTTAGGTGTCTTTTCGGCAGGCTCCACAGATACGCAGTATTTT. Supplemented by reference TRBV11-3 and TRBJ2-3, the full variable domain reads EAGVVQSPRYKIIEKKQPVAFWCNPISGHNTLYWYLQNLGQGPELLIRYENEEAVDDSQLPKDRFSAERLKGVDSTLKIQPAELGDSAVYLCASSLGVFSAGSTDTQYFGPGTRLTVL.

The chain couples TRBV5-8 to TRBJ2-2; TRBD2 agrees at 10 bases. V was pared by 2 bases and J by 3 bases, with 4 bases of the junction left unmatched. This CDR3 is built from 16 residues. The V gene's germline CDR1 is SGHTS and CDR2 YDEGEE. CDR3 residues: CASSFLAGADTGELFF. The DNA for the CDR3 is TGTGCCAGCAGCTTTCTAGCGGGAGCGGACACCGGGGAGCTGTTTTTT.

This rearrangement joins TRBV10-3 to TRBJ2-3; 10 nucleotides align to TRBD2. With 8 bases clipped from V and 5 bases from J, the junction kept 16 bases outside the gene matches. Germline assignment: CDR1 ENHRY and CDR2 SYGVKD. The CDR3 contains 17 residues. CDR3: CAIGSRRSGGAKDTQYF. CDR3 DNA: TGTGCCATCGGATCCCGAAGGAGCGGGGGGGCTAAAGATACGCAGTATTTT.

The gene calls are TRBV10-3 and TRBJ1-6, with D maybe TRBD1 (6 bases). V lost 4 bases and J 7 bases, leaving 20 bases between the germline ends. CDR1 ENHRY and CDR2 SYGVKD come from the germline V gene. CDR3 length: 17 amino acids. The chain's CDR3 is CAISGVRGTYINSPLHF. In DNA, the CDR3 is TGTGCCATCAGTGGGGTCAGGGGCACCTATATCAATTCACCCCTCCACTTT.

In this sample, this clone turned up once. The rearrangement joins TRBV28 to TRBJ1-2, with TRBD1 as a possible D gene (6 bases). Germline CDR1 is MDHEN and CDR2 is SYDVKM. This CDR3 is built from 15 residues. V shed 6 bases and J shed 7 bases, with 21 bases lying between them. The CDR3 is CASREQGALGSGYTF. CDR3 DNA sequence: TGTGCCAGCAGGGAACAGGGAGCCCTCGGGTCTGGCTACACCTTC.

The CDR3 spells CASSQGLAGEGEQYV. The DNA of the CDR3 is TGTGCCAGCAGCCAGGGACTAGCGGGAGAGGGGGAGCAGTACGTC. The chain is built from TRBV2 and TRBJ2-7; 14 bases are shared with TRBD2. This CDR3 comprises 15 residues. Trimming at V came to 6 bases and at J to 7 bases, leaving 8 bases not matched to a gene. CDR1 and CDR2 from the germline V gene are SNHLY and FYNNEI.

The chain uses TRBV6-1 and TRBJ1-1, with D tentatively TRBD1 (6 bases). With 2 bases removed from V and 4 bases from J, the gap between germline ends came to 14 bases. The CDR3 has 15 residues. Per the germline V gene, CDR1 is MNHNS and CDR2 is SASEGT. The CDR3 here is CASSERGGMGTEAFF. The DNA of the CDR3 is TGTGCCAGCAGTGAAAGGGGGGGCATGGGCACTGAAGCTTTCTTT.

In this sample, this clone turned up a few times. J is TRBJ1-1 and V is TRBV5-1; perhaps TRBD1 as D (5 bases). Trimming stripped 6 bases from V and 4 bases from J, with 16 bases between. In germline, CDR1 is SGHRS, CDR2 YFSETQ. CDR3 size: 14 residues. This chain's CDR3 is CASTLSPGVTEAFF. The CDR3 nucleotides read TGCGCCAGCACCCTCTCCCCGGGGGTCACTGAAGCTTTCTTT.

The chain has TRBV5-1 and TRBJ1-4; 8 bases agree with TRBD1. This CDR3 region has 15 residues. Losses at the gene ends were 4 bases for V and 7 bases for J; bases not matched to a gene: 9. The germline V gene encodes CDR1 SGHRS and CDR2 YFSETQ. This chain's CDR3 is CASSGTGTGIEKLFF. The CDR3 nucleotides read TGCGCCAGCAGCGGGACCGGGACAGGCATTGAAAAACTGTTTTTT.

This chain links TRBV27 with TRBJ1-5; 9 bases are shared with TRBD1. Per the germline V gene, CDR1 is MNHEY and CDR2 is SMNVEV (reference sequence). CDR3 size: 15 residues. Trimming took 4 bases from V and 6 from J; bases not matched to a gene: 7. In nucleotides, the CDR3 is TGTGCCAGCAGTTCTTGGACAGGGGACGCTCAGCCCCAGCATTTT. Its protein product is CASSSWTGDAQPQHF.

This chain's CDR3 is CASSIRDTYDEQFF. CDR3 sequence (DNA): TGTGCCAGCAGCATCCGGGACACCTATGATGAGCAGTTCTTC. This chain connects TRBV7-8 to TRBJ2-1; tentatively, D is TRBD1 (6 bases). Trimming took 5 bases from V and 8 from J, leaving 16 bases between them. Per the germline V gene, CDR1 is SGHVS and CDR2 is FQNEAQ. The CDR3 contains 14 residues.